The rows below give T cell receptor beta chains drawn from one sample of a study of vaccination effects on CD4 cells after COVID-19. Antigens of these TCRs are unknown. Sequencing was performed with immunoSEQ multiplex PCR; in TCRdb, only in-frame clones are kept and a portion is missing. The data show more than 35,000 clones, 60% to 75% seen once. This sample comprised CD4+ T cells from PBMCs cultured without peptide, obtained after COVID-19 vaccination. The source is a human donor who received a COVID-19 vaccine. The CDR3 runs from the conserved cysteine through the conserved F or W. A D gene is named only where the DNA matches it firmly. Some rows mark clone size as missing; the rest say once, few, many or name a class of expanded clone.

V gene	J gene	clone size	D gene	CDR3 DNA	CDR3 protein
TRBV5-1	TRBJ2-1	NA	NA	TGCGCCAGCAGCTTTCCCGAGACAAAGGGGTTCTCCTACAATGAGCAGTTCTTC	CASSFPETKGFSYNEQFF
TRBV18	TRBJ2-5	NA	NA	TGTGCCAGCTCACCAGACGGCTTCCTTTCGGCCCAGTACTTC	CASSPDGFLSAQYF
TRBV15	TRBJ1-6	NA	NA	TGTGCCACCAGCAGAGATCAGCGCTCACCCCTCCACTTT	CATSRDQRSPLHF
TRBV2	TRBJ1-5	few	TRBD1	TGTGCCAGCAGTTTTCAGGGGGCTCAGCCCCAGCATTTT	CASSFQGAQPQHF
TRBV10-3	TRBJ1-5	NA	NA	TGTGCCATCAGTCCAATGGGGGGCGGTCAGCCCCAGCATTTT	CAISPMGGGQPQHF
TRBV7-8	TRBJ1-1	NA	NA	TGTGCCAGCAGCTTAGTAATGGGGAACACTGAAGCTTTCTTT	CASSLVMGNTEAFF
TRBV12-3/TRBV12-4	TRBJ1-2	NA	NA	TGTGCCAGCAGGAGGGGAGAGGTCGATGGCTACACCTTC	CASRRGEVDGYTF
TRBV11-2	TRBJ2-7	NA	NA	TGTGCCAGCAGCTTAAGGGCTTGGGGGGACGAGCAGTACTTC	CASSLRAWGDEQYF
TRBV6-1	TRBJ2-2	NA	NA	TGTGCCAGCAGTGACAGAACCGGGGAGCTGTTTTTT	CASSDRTGELFF
TRBV19	TRBJ1-1	NA	NA	TGTGCCAGTAGTGTTCTCCCCGCACCTGAAGCTTTCTTT	CASSVLPAPEAFF
TRBV20-1	TRBJ2-3	few	NA	TGCAGTGCTAGTGGCGGGGACCCCACAGATACGCAGTATTTT	CSASGGDPTDTQYF
TRBV5-1	TRBJ1-5	NA	TRBD1	TGCGCCAGCAGCCCCGGGACAGGAGCTTATAGCAATCAGCCCCAGCATTTT	CASSPGTGAYSNQPQHF
TRBV5-1	TRBJ1-1	NA	TRBD1	TGCGCCAGCAGTTCTGGACAGGAGAGGGAAGCTTTCTTT	CASSSGQEREAFF
TRBV4-1	TRBJ1-2	NA	NA	TGCGCCAGCAGCCAAGACGGGAAGGGGAACTATGGCTACACCTTC	CASSQDGKGNYGYTF
TRBV7-2	TRBJ1-1	NA	NA	TGTGCCAGCAGCTCGAGTTTCGGGGTCCTAGAAGCTTTCTTT	CASSSSFGVLEAFF
TRBV30	TRBJ1-1	NA	NA	TGTGCCTGGAGTGTGGCGGGGAGTCCCAACACTGAAGCTTTCTTT	CAWSVAGSPNTEAFF
TRBV6-2/TRBV6-3	TRBJ2-7	NA	TRBD2	TGTGCCAGCAGTTACTCCCTAGCGGGCATCTCCTACGAGCAGTACTTC	CASSYSLAGISYEQYF
TRBV3-1/TRBV3-2	TRBJ2-5	NA	TRBD1	TGTGCCAGCAGTACAGGGGGGAAAGAGACCCAGTACTTC	CASSTGGKETQYF
TRBV4-1	TRBJ2-5	NA	NA	TGCGCCAGCAGCCTTGGTGAGGGGCGGGCCCAAAAAGAGACCCAGTACTTC	CASSLGEGRAQKETQYF
TRBV11-2	TRBJ2-2	NA	NA	TGTGCCAGCAGCTTAGGGGTCACTAGGATTCCCGGGGAGCTGTTTTTT	CASSLGVTRIPGELFF
TRBV10-3	TRBJ2-5	NA	NA	TGTGCCATCAGTGTAAGGGAGACCCAGTACTTC	CAISVRETQYF
TRBV4-2	TRBJ2-5	NA	TRBD2	TGTGCCAGCAGCCAAGGGACTAGCGGGGTTTTAGAGACCCAGTACTTC	CASSQGTSGVLETQYF
TRBV4-1	TRBJ2-7	NA	NA	TGCGCCAGCAGCCAATCTAGCACCCGAGGGGCATACTACGAGCAGTACTTC	CASSQSSTRGAYYEQYF
TRBV6-5	TRBJ2-4	NA	TRBD1	TGTGCCAGCAGGTCCGGGACAGGGGCCAAAAACATTCAGTACTTC	CASRSGTGAKNIQYF
TRBV18	TRBJ1-1	NA	TRBD1	TGTGCCAGCTCACCACAGGGACAGGGCACTGAAGCTTTCTTT	CASSPQGQGTEAFF
TRBV7-9	TRBJ2-7	NA	NA	TGTGCGGTGGGCTCCGAAGTGGCCTACGAGCAGTACTTC	CAVGSEVAYEQYF
TRBV14	TRBJ1-1	NA	NA	TGTGCCAGCAGCCATAAAAGTTCAATTCAAGCTTTCTTT	CASSHKSSIQAFF
TRBV2	TRBJ1-3	NA	NA	TGTGCCAGCAACCCCCAAAGCTCTGGAAACACCATATATTTT	CASNPQSSGNTIYF
TRBV6-2/TRBV6-3	TRBJ1-2	NA	TRBD1	TGTGCCAGCAGTTCCGGGACAGGGGCTGGGGGCTACACCTTC	CASSSGTGAGGYTF
TRBV6-6	TRBJ2-2	NA	TRBD2	TGTGCCAGCAGTTACGGGGCTAGCGGGTTGACCGGGGAGCTGTTTTTT	CASSYGASGLTGELFF
TRBV5-1	TRBJ1-5	once	TRBD1	TGCGCCAGCAGCTTCCCCATACTTCCGGGACAGGGGAAAAATCAGCCCCAGCATTTT	CASSFPILPGQGKNQPQHF
TRBV28	TRBJ1-2	NA	NA	TGTGCCAGCAGATTTCCCCGGGAAATGGGGGGCTACACCTTC	CASRFPREMGGYTF
TRBV5-1	TRBJ2-5	NA	TRBD2	TGCGCCAGCAGCGATGGGACTACTTATCGTCAAGAGACCCAGTACTTC	CASSDGTTYRQETQYF
TRBV27	TRBJ2-7	NA	NA	TGTGCCAGCAGTTTTCGAGGGTTGCGGTACGAGCAGTACTTC	CASSFRGLRYEQYF
TRBV5-1	TRBJ1-1	NA	NA	TGCGCCAGCAGCTTGTTGGTCCCAGGGAACACTGAAGCTTTCTTT	CASSLLVPGNTEAFF
TRBV12-3/TRBV12-4	TRBJ1-1	NA	NA	TGTGCCAGCAGTCTACGGGTGAACACTGAAGCTTTCTTT	CASSLRVNTEAFF
TRBV6-6	TRBJ1-3	NA	NA	TGTGCCAGCGGCCAGGACCTCAGCTCTGGAAACACCATATATTTT	CASGQDLSSGNTIYF
TRBV11-2	TRBJ2-1	once	NA	TGTGCCAGCAGCCGAGGGGGGTGGGCGTCCTACAATGAGCAGTTCTTC	CASSRGGWASYNEQFF
TRBV5-6	TRBJ1-1	NA	NA	TGTGCCAGCAGCTTGCTCATTACAGGCGTTATGAACACTGAAGCTTTCTTT	CASSLLITGVMNTEAFF
TRBV7-8	TRBJ2-7	NA	NA	TGTGCCAGCAGCTTGGACGCCTTAGCGGTGCAGCGTCTCTACGAGCAGTACTTC	CASSLDALAVQRLYEQYF
TRBV2	TRBJ1-5	NA	NA	TGTGCCAGCAGTCAACTCAGGGGTGGACAGCCCCAGCATTTT	CASSQLRGGQPQHF
TRBV5-1	TRBJ1-1	NA	NA	TGCGCCAGCAGTCCCAGGGAAACTGAAGCTTTCTTT	CASSPRETEAFF
TRBV7-2	TRBJ2-7	few	NA	TGTGCCAGCAGCTTAGCGTCTAGCTCCCACGAGCAGTACTTC	CASSLASSSHEQYF
TRBV18	TRBJ2-1	NA	NA	TGTGCCAGCTCACCCCCAGGGTACAATGAGCAGTTCTTC	CASSPPGYNEQFF
TRBV20-1	TRBJ1-5	few	NA	TGCAGTGCTAGTCCTGGACGCTCGGGCAATCAGCCCCAGCATTTT	CSASPGRSGNQPQHF
TRBV7-8	TRBJ1-1	NA	TRBD1	TGTGCCAGCAGCTCGACAGGGAGTAGAGCTTTCTTT	CASSSTGSRAFF
TRBV6-1	TRBJ1-4	NA	NA	TGTGCCAGCAGTGATCACGGGGACGGCGATGAAAAACTGTTTTTT	CASSDHGDGDEKLFF
TRBV10-1	TRBJ2-7	few	NA	TGCGCCAGCAGTGATGCCGGATCCTACGAGCAGTACTTC	CASSDAGSYEQYF
TRBV29-1	TRBJ2-7	few	NA	TGCAGCGTTGGATATGACTACGAGCAGTACTTC	CSVGYDYEQYF
TRBV12-3/TRBV12-4	TRBJ1-5	NA	NA	TGTGCCAGCAGTTTAGGGCTCAATCAGCCCCAGCATTTT	CASSLGLNQPQHF
TRBV15	TRBJ1-1	few	NA	TGTGCCACCAGCGTCTGGGGGGCGAACACTGAAGCTTTCTTT	CATSVWGANTEAFF
TRBV5-1	TRBJ2-7	NA	NA	TGCGCCAGCAGCTTGGCAGTGGCCACCCTCTACGAGCAGTACTTC	CASSLAVATLYEQYF
TRBV5-1	TRBJ2-5	NA	TRBD2	TGCGCCAGCAGCCCTGGACTAGCGGGAGGGCAAGAGACCCAGTACTTC	CASSPGLAGGQETQYF
TRBV19	TRBJ2-5	NA	NA	TGTGCCAGTAGTGGACAGTACCAAGAGACCCAGTACTTC	CASSGQYQETQYF
TRBV28	TRBJ1-1	NA	TRBD1	TGTGCCAGCAGTTCAACAGGGGGCGGCACTGAAGCTTTCTTT	CASSSTGGGTEAFF
TRBV7-9	TRBJ1-5	medium-sized	NA	TGTGCCAGCAGCTTAAGAGGGGCCAATCAGCCCCAGCATTTT	CASSLRGANQPQHF
TRBV7-8	TRBJ2-7	NA	TRBD1	TGTGCCAGCAGCTTTCTCTGGACAGGGGACGAGCAGTACTTC	CASSFLWTGDEQYF
TRBV18	TRBJ2-7	NA	NA	TGTGCCAGCTCAACTGACAGCCTCGAGCAGTACTTC	CASSTDSLEQYF
TRBV27	TRBJ1-3	NA	NA	TGTGCCAGCAGTTTAAGTGGTTCCGGAAACACCATATATTTT	CASSLSGSGNTIYF
TRBV29-1	TRBJ2-2	NA	TRBD1	TGCAGCGCCATATACAGGGGTCGGAACACCGGGGAGCTGTTTTTT	CSAIYRGRNTGELFF